This note documents a single TCR beta chain sequence. There is no known antigen for this receptor. No base qualities exist here, and no much larger clone lies one base off it. As encoded in the germline V gene, CDR1 is SGHVS while CDR2 is FQNEAQ. V and J are trimmed by 4 bases and 3 bases, and the gene matches miss 6 bases of the junction. The CDR3 runs 16 residues from the cysteine to the phenylalanine. Here the CDR3 DNA is all that survives: 48 bases in frame from base 1. The data derive from a study of blood T cells in healthy people across ages (dated by TCRdb to about 2015). For the study in its entirety: In model experiments, roughly one uniquely barcoded TCR beta cDNA molecule per two T cells was captured by template switching. Age-related changes in TCR beta repertoire diversity were measured in the study by deep sequencing normalized with unique cDNA molecular identifiers. Four age groups were formed from the donors: young (average approximately 15 years), middle-aged (just under 40), aged (roughly 56) and long-lived (more than 75). Two additional independent replicas of 1 million unique cDNA reads from the same blood draw were analyzed for two donors (one aged 18 to 30 and one aged 80 or older).

The approximately 39 donors, aged about 6 to 95 years, were systemically healthy Caucasian individuals from Russia. Each donor gave 8 to 10 milliliters of peripheral blood, collected into EDTA-treated Vacutainer tubes. Ficoll-Paque density-gradient centrifugation was used to isolate PBMCs, with at least 6 million per sample. Trizol reagent was used to extract total RNA from the PBMCs, yielding at least 6 micrograms per sample. For every donor, flow cytometry on a PBMC aliquot measured the percentage of naive CD45RAhigh/CD27high T cells. The library was produced with 5' RACE. Instrument on record: Illumina HiSeq 2500. A second PCR of about 7 to 12 cycles was run with a J-beta primer mix and a sample-barcoded 5' primer. Each TCR beta cDNA molecule received a unique molecular identifier from a template-switch 5' adaptor carrying 12 random nucleotides. Each sample yielded at least 3 million CDR3-containing paired-end reads. First-strand cDNA was synthesized from all RNA with the Mint cDNA synthesis kit, primed by a TRBC-specific oligonucleotide. All cDNA was treated with uracil-DNA glycosylase and then went through a first 18-cycle PCR with the universal primers M1SS and BC2_uni_R. The paper's processing steps were these. For normalization, 1 million high-quality reads were randomly selected from each sample, with every read carrying a distinct molecular identifier. Instead of being binned into consensus sequences, reads with shared molecular identifiers were discarded. CDR3 identification, clonotype clustering and error correction used MiTCR with a Q25 quality threshold and the strictest error-elimination algorithm. A nonparametric unseen species model with Euler transformation was used to estimate lower-bound total TCR beta diversity. TCRdb handled the public reads itself, with Q25 trimming in fastp and clone calling in MiXCR, and kept productive beta chains. A single entry per CDR3 protein holds the most common genes and DNA from its merged rows. None of the V and J calls come from the authors' own analysis; TCRdb made them. This sample has 750,000 to 850,000 distinct CDR3 sequences in its table, and roughly 25% of those were observed once. Jointly, the top ten make up approximately 4% of the sample.

What the study reported, not specific to this receptor: As age increased, observed TCR beta diversity per million T cells dropped in a roughly linear way, and a significant reduction was already evident by age roughly 36. Observed TCR beta diversity correlated strongly with the percentage of naive T cells measured by flow cytometry. The CMV infection status of donors was not known, potentially confounding age-related changes in expanded clonotypes. Compared with the aged group, the long-lived group had more naive CD4+ T cells, fewer expanded clones and increased TCR diversity, a pattern suggesting age selection. Estimates of total diversity based on one million sequenced T cells were considered lower bounds and underestimates. Since profiling was done on bulk unsorted PBMCs, naive and antigen-experienced compartments could not be conclusively compared.

This sample also appeared in a second study, on T cells of mothers and their children. As noted in the second study: Donors were nine systemically healthy Caucasian individuals: three mothers and their six children. cDNA synthesis used all of the extracted RNA, with roughly 1.5 ug of RNA in each 15 ul reaction. In the second PCR, the M1S primer added sample barcodes and 2-4 random nucleotides. More than 8 million TCR beta CDR3 reads were obtained from each mother, and roughly 3.1 million reads were obtained from each child. In both related and unrelated pairs, thymic selection shapes the output of TCR recombination in a similar way, with inherited differences having only a minor effect. Normalized repertoire overlap was always slightly but never significantly higher in related than unrelated mother-child pairs. With a sensitivity of around 97 clones per million clonotypes, no persistent microchimeric T cell clones were detected. To look for features that set related mother-child pairs apart from unrelated individuals, the researchers ran deep NGS to compare the TCR beta repertoires of mothers and children. On average, the children were approximately 11 +/- 4 years old, while the mothers were about 40 +/- 4 years old. Libraries were sequenced on Illumina HiSeq 2000 with 100+100 nt paired-end reads after adapter ligation with NEBNext reagents. Mother and child libraries were prepared a month apart and sequenced in separate runs to prevent cross-contamination. Each donor had between about 450,000 and 2,100,000 distinct TCR beta clonotypes identified. Naive TCR beta clonotypes were estimated from low-frequency clonotypes matched to each donor's FACS-determined naive share, without sorting.

The receptor was isolated from a boy aged 5-17 years in good health. Sequences were obtained from blood. The chain links TRBV7-8 with TRBJ2-1; the junction holds 10 bases that match TRBD2. The CDR3 amino acid sequence is: CASSSGTSAFYNEQFF. Here is the DNA: TGTGCCAGCAGCTCCGGGACTAGCGCATTCTACAATGAGCAGTTCTTC.